One sample yielded the 23 T cell receptor beta chains listed below, sequenced in a study of ipilimumab plus nivolumab after autologous stem cell transplantation. Generated by immunoSEQ multiplex PCR, the TCRdb table keeps only in-frame clones and is missing some. There are about 40,000 clones in the sample; 92% occur only once, and 0.75% to 1% lies in the top ten. The specimen comprised PBMCs, sampled in a trial of ipilimumab plus nivolumab as post-transplant consolidation. Source of these receptors: a male donor with multiple myeloma.

This chain uses TRBV28 with TRBJ1-2; D gene uncertain. This CDR3 spans 14 amino acids. The V and J ends lost 2 bases and 1 base respectively, with 8 bases between them. Looked up from germline, CDR1 is MDHEN and CDR2 is SYDVKM. CDR3 DNA: TGTGCCAGCAGTTTAAGGCACCTTAACTATGGCTACACCTTC. This sequence encodes CASSLRHLNYGYTF.

The rearrangement uses TRBV5-1 and TRBJ2-5; no definite D call. V lost 0 bases to trimming and J lost 5 bases, with 23 bases between them. This CDR3 is built from 18 residues. The germline gives CDR1 SGHRS, CDR2 YFSETQ. CDR3 sequence: CASSLGVRRTREEETQYF. In DNA form, the CDR3 reads TGCGCCAGCAGCTTGGGGGTGCGGCGGACGCGAGAGGAGGAGACCCAGTACTTC.

V gene TRBV19 combines with J gene TRBJ1-1; tentative D call: TRBD1 (6 bases). CDR1 and CDR2 (germline): LNHDA, SQIVND (reference sequence). There are 14 residues in the CDR3. V shed 5 bases and J shed 3 bases, with 13 bases lying between them. In DNA, the CDR3 is TGTGCCAGTAGTGTCGCAGGGGTAGACACTGAAGCTTTCTTT. This gives the protein CASSVAGVDTEAFF.

The chain is built from TRBV19 and TRBJ1-5, with TRBD1 identical over 9 bases. The CDR3 has 16 amino acids. V lost 10 bases to trimming and J lost 6 bases; unmatched junction nucleotides: 16. Germline values: CDR1 LNHDA, CDR2 SQIVND (reference sequence). The CDR3 spells CATSNEWGQGGQPQHF. Written as DNA, the CDR3 is TGTGCCACCTCGAACGAATGGGGACAGGGTGGTCAGCCCCAGCATTTT.

This clone was counted a single time. The rearrangement uses TRBV18 and TRBJ2-3, with D perhaps matching TRBD2 (5 bases). V was clipped by 1 base and J by 0 bases, with 14 bases between them. Germline V gene sequence: CDR1 KGHSH, CDR2 LQKENI. The CDR3 is made up of 17 amino acids. As DNA, the CDR3 is TGTGCCAGCTCACCACAACTCCACGGCGGGAGCACAGATACGCAGTATTTT. Translating it yields CASSPQLHGGSTDTQYF. The variable domain in full, completed from reference TRBV18 and TRBJ2-3, reads NAGVMQNPRHLVRRRGQEARLRCSPMKGHSHVYWYRQLPEEGLKFMVYLQKENIIDESGMPKERFSAEFPKEGPSILRIQQVVRGDSAAYFCASSPQLHGGSTDTQYFGPGTRLTVL.

This clone appeared a few times. The chain joins TRBV27 to TRBJ2-7; D might be TRBD2 (6 bases). The CDR3 has 13 amino acids. The germline gives CDR1 MNHEY, CDR2 SMNVEV (reference sequence). V lost 7 bases and J 7 bases, leaving 17 bases between the germline ends. CDR3 residues: CASIGTPSREQYF. Written as DNA, the CDR3 is TGTGCCAGCATCGGGACTCCATCAAGGGAGCAGTACTTC.

The chain carries TRBV30 and TRBJ1-3; TRBD1 might be the D (5 bases). V gave up 4 bases and J gave up 3 bases, with 7 bases separating them. CDR3 size: 12 residues. Germline V gene sequence: CDR1 GTSNPN, CDR2 SVGIG (reference sequence). The CDR3 reads CAWKGIGNTIYF. The CDR3 DNA is TGTGCCTGGAAGGGGATTGGAAACACCATATATTTT.

This chain links TRBV5-6 with TRBJ2-7, with a possible D match to TRBD2 (5 bases). Germline-derived CDR1 and CDR2 are SGHDT and YYEEEE. CDR3 size: 15 residues. The V end lost 0 bases, the J end lost 0 bases, and 10 bases lay between the germline ends. CDR3: CASSLGRRSSYEQYF. The DNA for the CDR3 is TGTGCCAGCAGCTTGGGACGGAGGAGCTCCTACGAGCAGTACTTC.

V and J are TRBV2 and TRBJ1-4; 8 bases fit TRBD1. Germline lookup yields CDR1 SNHLY and CDR2 FYNNEI. The CDR3 has 15 residues. The V gene end was trimmed by 7 bases and the J gene end by 7 bases; junction bases not matched to a gene: 11. Here the CDR3 reads CASTPSDRVGEKLFF. Written as DNA, the CDR3 is TGTGCCAGCACTCCCTCGGACAGGGTTGGTGAAAAACTGTTTTTT.

This chain joins TRBV19 and TRBJ1-4, with a weak D call TRBD1 (6 bases). With 7 bases removed from V and 8 bases from J, the gap between germline ends came to 14 bases. CDR3 length: 13 residues. Germline V gives CDR1 LNHDA, CDR2 SQIVND (reference sequence). In DNA form, the CDR3 reads TGTGCCAGTAAGAGGCAGGGGAAGGAAAAACTGTTTTTT. This sequence encodes CASKRQGKEKLFF.

This chain connects TRBV5-6 to TRBJ1-5; D possibly corresponds to TRBD1 (5 bases). Trimming shortened V by 4 bases and J by 6 bases, and 20 bases separated the two germline ends. The germline V gene has CDR1 SGHDT and CDR2 YYEEEE. CDR3 length: 16 amino acids. CDR3 in DNA: TGTGCCAGCAGCAGCCTCTCGACAGCTACAGGTCAGCCCCAGCATTTT. Translated: CASSSLSTATGQPQHF.

The rearrangement uses TRBV30 and TRBJ1-1; D gene ambiguous. Trimming took 2 bases from V and 3 from J, leaving 10 bases between them. CDR3 size: 13 residues. The germline V gene has CDR1 GTSNPN and CDR2 SVGIG (reference sequence). In nucleotides, the CDR3 is TGTGCCTGGAGTCCACGGACGGACACTGAAGCTTTCTTT. This sequence encodes CAWSPRTDTEAFF.

The rearrangement links TRBV28 to TRBJ1-5; D is possibly TRBD1 (5 bases). The V end was cut by 7 bases, the J end by 4 bases, with 14 bases between. There are 14 residues in the CDR3. CDR1 is MDHEN and CDR2 is SYDVKM in the germline V gene. The CDR3 nucleotides are TGTGCCAGCACCCCCCGTTGGGGGAATCAGCCCCAGCATTTT. Its translation is CASTPRWGNQPQHF.

The chain uses TRBV6-5 and TRBJ1-4; unclear D gene. The CDR3 extends over 15 amino acids. Germline-derived CDR1 and CDR2 are MNHEY and SVGAGI. The V end lost 1 base, the J end lost 0 bases, and 6 bases lay between the germline ends. The CDR3 sequence is CASSYLGTTNEKLFF. CDR3 bases: TGTGCCAGCAGTTACTTGGGGACAACTAATGAAAAACTGTTTTTT.

The chain has TRBV19 and TRBJ2-1, with D uncertain. V was pared by 4 bases and J by 4 bases, with 8 bases between. The length of the CDR3 is 13 residues. The germline gives CDR1 LNHDA, CDR2 SQIVND (reference sequence). CDR3 coding DNA: TGTGCCAGTAGTACCTATACTTACAATGAGCAGTTCTTC. Its translation: CASSTYTYNEQFF.

V usage is TRBV28 and J usage is TRBJ1-5; D is uncertain. Trimming took 6 bases from V and 6 from J, leaving 9 bases between them. Germline-derived CDR1 and CDR2 are MDHEN and SYDVKM. This CDR3 has 12 residues. The CDR3 nucleotides read TGTGCCAGCAGGGGCGGCGGTCAGCCCCAGCATTTT. It specifies CASRGGGQPQHF.

The rearrangement uses TRBV7-4 and TRBJ2-1, with TRBD1 as a possible D gene (6 bases). Germline values: CDR1 SGHVT, CDR2 SQSDAQ. This CDR3 contains 12 residues. The germline V and J ends were trimmed by 6 bases and 10 bases, with 13 bases remaining between them. The CDR3 protein is CASRLQGLEQFF. The CDR3 nucleotides are TGTGCCAGCAGACTACAGGGCTTGGAGCAGTTCTTC.

The CDR3 reads CASSLGSPGVYNSPLHF. CDR3 DNA sequence: TGCGCCAGCAGCTTGGGGTCGCCCGGGGTCTATAATTCACCCCTCCACTTT. The chain has TRBV5-1 and TRBJ1-6; D ambiguous. Germline lookup yields CDR1 SGHRS and CDR2 YFSETQ. Trimming left V 0 bases short and J 3 bases short, with 13 bases between. This CDR3 spans 17 amino acids.

This clone was picked up a small number of times. This chain links TRBV5-8 with TRBJ2-7, with 7 bases fitting TRBD1. Germline values: CDR1 SGHTS, CDR2 YDEGEE. V lost 9 bases, J lost 5 bases, and 14 bases stayed unmatched. This CDR3 region has 14 residues. The CDR3 DNA sequence: TGTGCCACGTCTAGGCGAGACAGGGCCCACGAGCAGTACTTC. Residues: CATSRRDRAHEQYF.

The rearrangement uses TRBV30 and TRBJ2-5, with TRBD1 matching over 7 bases. The trim removed 6 bases at V and 1 base at J, leaving 5 bases unmatched. Looked up from germline, CDR1 is GTSNPN and CDR2 is SVGIG (reference sequence). The CDR3 has 13 residues. CDR3 amino acids: CACSQGVQETQYF. The CDR3 bases are TGTGCCTGCTCCCAGGGGGTCCAAGAGACCCAGTACTTC.

This rearrangement joins TRBV11-2 to TRBJ2-7; D gene ambiguous. Trimming took 5 bases from V and 2 from J, leaving 7 bases between them. CDR3 length equals 12 residues. Germline lookup yields CDR1 SGHAT and CDR2 FQNNGV. CDR3: CASSPTPYEQYF. In DNA, the CDR3 is TGTGCCAGCAGCCCGACGCCCTACGAGCAGTACTTC.

The V call is TRBV5-1, the J call TRBJ1-3; possible D gene TRBD1, 5 bases. The CDR3 sequence is 15 residues long. Germline lookup yields CDR1 SGHRS and CDR2 YFSETQ. V shed 0 bases and J shed 1 base, with 8 bases lying between them. The DNA for the CDR3 is TGCGCCAGCAGCTTGGCCAGGGCATCTGGAAACACCATATATTTT. Its translation: CASSLARASGNTIYF.

This chain uses TRBV5-1 with TRBJ2-7; 10 nucleotides agree with TRBD1. J gave up 4 bases and V 3 bases, and 13 bases lay outside the gene matches. The CDR3 spans 17 residues. Germline loops: CDR1 SGHRS, CDR2 YFSETQ. The CDR3 here is CASSSGTGAAFGYEQYF. DNA for the CDR3: TGCGCCAGCAGCTCCGGGACAGGGGCAGCGTTCGGGTACGAGCAGTACTTC.